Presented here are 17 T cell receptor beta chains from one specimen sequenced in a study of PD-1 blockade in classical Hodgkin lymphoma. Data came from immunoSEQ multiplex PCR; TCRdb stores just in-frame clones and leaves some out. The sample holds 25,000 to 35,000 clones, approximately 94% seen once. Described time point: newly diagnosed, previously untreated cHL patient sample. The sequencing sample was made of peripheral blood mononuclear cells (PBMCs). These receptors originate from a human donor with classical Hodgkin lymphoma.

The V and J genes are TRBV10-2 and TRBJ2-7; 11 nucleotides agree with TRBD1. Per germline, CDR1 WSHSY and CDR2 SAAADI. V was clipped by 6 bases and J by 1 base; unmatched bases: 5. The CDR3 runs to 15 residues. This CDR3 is CASRKGQGASYEQYF. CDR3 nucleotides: TGCGCCAGCAGGAAAGGACAGGGGGCGTCCTACGAGCAGTACTTC.

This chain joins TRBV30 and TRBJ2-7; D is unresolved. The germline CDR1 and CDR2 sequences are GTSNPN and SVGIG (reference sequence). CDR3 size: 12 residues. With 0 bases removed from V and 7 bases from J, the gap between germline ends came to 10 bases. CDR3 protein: CAWSVRSFEQYF. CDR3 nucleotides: TGTGCCTGGAGTGTAAGAAGTTTTGAGCAGTACTTC.

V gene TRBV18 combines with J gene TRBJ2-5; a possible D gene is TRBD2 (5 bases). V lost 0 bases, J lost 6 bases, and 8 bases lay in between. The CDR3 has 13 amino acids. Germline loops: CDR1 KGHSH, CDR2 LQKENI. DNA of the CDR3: TGTGCCAGCTCACCACCGGAGGTCCAGACCCAGTACTTC. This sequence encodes CASSPPEVQTQYF. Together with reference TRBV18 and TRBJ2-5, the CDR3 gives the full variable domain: NAGVMQNPRHLVRRRGQEARLRCSPMKGHSHVYWYRQLPEEGLKFMVYLQKENIIDESGMPKERFSAEFPKEGPSILRIQQVVRGDSAAYFCASSPPEVQTQYFGPGTRLLVL.

CDR3 loop: CASSQAGGGYTGELFF. DNA for the CDR3: TGCGCCAGCAGCCAAGCCGGAGGGGGCTACACCGGGGAGCTGTTTTTT. This rearrangement joins TRBV4-3 to TRBJ2-2; D possibly corresponds to TRBD1 (7 bases). The CDR3 consists of 16 residues. V was pared by 1 base and J by 3 bases, with 12 bases between. The germline CDR1 and CDR2 sequences are LGHNA and YSLEER.

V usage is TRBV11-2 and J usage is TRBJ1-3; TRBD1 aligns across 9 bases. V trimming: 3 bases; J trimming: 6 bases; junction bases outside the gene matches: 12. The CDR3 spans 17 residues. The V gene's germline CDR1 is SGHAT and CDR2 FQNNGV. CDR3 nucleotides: TGTGCCAGCAGCTTCAGGCCGGGACAGGGAGCGGCAAACACCATATATTTT. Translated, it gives CASSFRPGQGAANTIYF. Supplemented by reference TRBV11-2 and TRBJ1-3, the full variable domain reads EAGVAQSPRYKIIEKRQSVAFWCNPISGHATLYWYQQILGQGPKLLIQFQNNGVVDDSQLPKDRFSAERLKGVDSTLKIQPAKLEDSAVYLCASSFRPGQGAANTIYFGEGSWLTVV.

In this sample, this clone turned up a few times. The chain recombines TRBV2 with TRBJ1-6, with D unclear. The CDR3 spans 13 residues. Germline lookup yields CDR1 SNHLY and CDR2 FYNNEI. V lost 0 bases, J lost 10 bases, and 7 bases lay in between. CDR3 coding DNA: TGTGCCAGCAGTGAAGCGGTCGAGTCACCCCTCCACTTT. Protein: CASSEAVESPLHF.

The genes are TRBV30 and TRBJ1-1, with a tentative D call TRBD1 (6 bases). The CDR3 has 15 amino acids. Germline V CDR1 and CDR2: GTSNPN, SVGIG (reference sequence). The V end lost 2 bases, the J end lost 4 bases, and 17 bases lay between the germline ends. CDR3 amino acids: CAWSPERGVSTEAFF. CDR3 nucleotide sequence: TGTGCCTGGAGTCCTGAAAGGGGGGTTAGCACTGAAGCTTTCTTT.

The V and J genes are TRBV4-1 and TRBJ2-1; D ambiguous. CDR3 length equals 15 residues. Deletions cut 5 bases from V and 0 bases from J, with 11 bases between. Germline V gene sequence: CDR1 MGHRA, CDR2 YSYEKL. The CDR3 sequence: CASSTTESSYNEQFF. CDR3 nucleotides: TGCGCCAGCAGCACCACAGAAAGCTCCTACAATGAGCAGTTCTTC.

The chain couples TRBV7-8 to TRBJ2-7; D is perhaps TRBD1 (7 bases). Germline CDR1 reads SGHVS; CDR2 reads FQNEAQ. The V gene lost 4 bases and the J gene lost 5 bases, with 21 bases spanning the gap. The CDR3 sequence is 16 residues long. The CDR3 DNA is TGTGCCAGCAGCTCCAATCGACAGGGCGGGGTTAACGAGCAGTACTTC. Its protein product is CASSSNRQGGVNEQYF.

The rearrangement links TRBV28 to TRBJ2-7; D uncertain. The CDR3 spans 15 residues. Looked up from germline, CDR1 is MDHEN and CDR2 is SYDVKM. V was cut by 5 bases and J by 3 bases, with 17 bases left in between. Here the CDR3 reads CASSGNSWEYYEQYF. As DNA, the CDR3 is TGTGCCAGCAGTGGAAATTCTTGGGAATACTACGAGCAGTACTTC.

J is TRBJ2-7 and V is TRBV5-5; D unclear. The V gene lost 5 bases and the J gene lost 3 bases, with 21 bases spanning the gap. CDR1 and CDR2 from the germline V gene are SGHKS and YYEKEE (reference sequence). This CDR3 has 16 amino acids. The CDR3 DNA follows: TGTGCCAGCAGTCCCTGGTGGAGACCCCAAGGCTACGAGCAGTACTTC. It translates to CASSPWWRPQGYEQYF.

CDR3 loop: CASSARGSRDTQYF. Here the CDR3 DNA reads TGTGCCAGCAGCGCCCGGGGCTCCAGAGATACGCAGTATTTT. The gene calls are TRBV7-3 and TRBJ2-3; D tentatively reads TRBD1 or TRBD2 (5 bases each). CDR3 size: 14 residues. The V end lost 5 bases, the J end lost 5 bases, and 14 bases lay between the germline ends. Germline CDR1 and CDR2: SGHTA and FQGTGA.

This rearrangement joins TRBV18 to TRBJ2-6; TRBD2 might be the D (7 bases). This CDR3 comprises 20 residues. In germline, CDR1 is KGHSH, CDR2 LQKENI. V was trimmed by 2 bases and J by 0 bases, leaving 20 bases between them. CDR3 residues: CASSPWGGEGSDSGANVLTF. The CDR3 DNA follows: TGTGCCAGCTCACCATGGGGGGGCGAGGGATCGGACTCTGGGGCCAACGTCCTGACTTTC.

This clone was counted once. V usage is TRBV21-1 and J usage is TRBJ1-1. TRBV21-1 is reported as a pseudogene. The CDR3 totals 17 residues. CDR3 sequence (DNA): TGTGCCAGCAGCAAAGCCCTGGCCTCCGGGACGAACACTGAAGCTTTCTTT. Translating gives CASSKALASGTNTEAFF.

CDR3 loop: CASSIAGGWAEETQYF. CDR3 in DNA: TGTGCCAGTAGTATAGCTGGCGGGTGGGCGGAAGAGACCCAGTACTTC. The chain recombines TRBV19 with TRBJ2-5; TRBD2 might be the D (5 bases). Germline values: CDR1 LNHDA, CDR2 SQIVND (reference sequence). Deletions cut 1 base from V and 3 bases from J, with 15 bases between. CDR3 length: 16 amino acids.

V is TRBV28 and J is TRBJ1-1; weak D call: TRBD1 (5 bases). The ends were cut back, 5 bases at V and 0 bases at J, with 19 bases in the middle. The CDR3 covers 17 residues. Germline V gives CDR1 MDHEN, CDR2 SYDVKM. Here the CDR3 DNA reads TGTGCCAGCAGTCTCAATATCCCGGGACTCATGAACACTGAAGCTTTCTTT. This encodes CASSLNIPGLMNTEAFF.

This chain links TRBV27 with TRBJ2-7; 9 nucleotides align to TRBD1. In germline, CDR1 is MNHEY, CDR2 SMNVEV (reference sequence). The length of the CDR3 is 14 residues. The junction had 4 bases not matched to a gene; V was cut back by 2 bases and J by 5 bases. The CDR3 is CASSLGTGIDEQYF. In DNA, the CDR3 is TGTGCCAGCAGTTTAGGGACAGGGATTGACGAGCAGTACTTC.